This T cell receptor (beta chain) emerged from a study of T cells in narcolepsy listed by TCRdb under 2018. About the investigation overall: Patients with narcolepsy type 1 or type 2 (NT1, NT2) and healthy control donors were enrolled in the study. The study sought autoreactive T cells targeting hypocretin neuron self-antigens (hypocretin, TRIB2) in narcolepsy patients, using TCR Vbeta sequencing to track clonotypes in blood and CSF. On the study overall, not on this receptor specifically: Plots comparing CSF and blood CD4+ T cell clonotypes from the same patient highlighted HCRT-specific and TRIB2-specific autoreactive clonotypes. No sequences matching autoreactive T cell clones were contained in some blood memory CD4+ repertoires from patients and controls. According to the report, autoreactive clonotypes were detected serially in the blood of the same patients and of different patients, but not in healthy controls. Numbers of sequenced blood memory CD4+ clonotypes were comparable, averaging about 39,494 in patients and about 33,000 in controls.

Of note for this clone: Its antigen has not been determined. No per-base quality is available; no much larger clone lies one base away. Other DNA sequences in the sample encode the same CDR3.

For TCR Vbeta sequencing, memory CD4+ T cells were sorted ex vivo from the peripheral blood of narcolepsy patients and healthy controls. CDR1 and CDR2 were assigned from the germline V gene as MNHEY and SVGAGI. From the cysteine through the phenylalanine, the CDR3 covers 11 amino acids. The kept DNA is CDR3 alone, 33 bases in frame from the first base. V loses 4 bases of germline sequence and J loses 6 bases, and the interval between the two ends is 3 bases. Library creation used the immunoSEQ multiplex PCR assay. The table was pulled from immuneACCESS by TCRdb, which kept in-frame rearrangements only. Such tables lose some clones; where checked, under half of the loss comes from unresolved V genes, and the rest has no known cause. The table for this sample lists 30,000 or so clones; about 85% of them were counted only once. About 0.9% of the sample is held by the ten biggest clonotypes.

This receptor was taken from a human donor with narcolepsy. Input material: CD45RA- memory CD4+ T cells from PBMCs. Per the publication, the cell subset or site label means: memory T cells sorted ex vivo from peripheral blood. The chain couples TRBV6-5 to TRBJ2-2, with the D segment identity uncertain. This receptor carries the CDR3 CASSSPGELFF. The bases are TGTGCCAGCAGTTCTCCCGGGGAGCTGTTTTTT.